The entry below describes one TCR beta chain. Assay: immunoSEQ multiplex PCR; the TCRdb copy retains only in-frame clones and omits some. This table has tens of thousands of clones, around 90% appearing once. This specimen belongs to a study of T cell changes during pregnancy in multiple sclerosis. V was pared by 0 bases and J by 5 bases, with 16 bases between. CDR3 length: 16 amino acids. CDR1 is LGHNA, CDR2 YSLEER, per germline. The chain links TRBV4-3 to TRBJ1-2; D is unresolved. The starting material was peripheral blood, obtained in the first trimester of pregnancy. This TCR came from a female donor with multiple sclerosis, enrolled in a pregnancy study. CDR3 DNA sequence: TGCGCCAGCAGCCAAGATAGTGAGGCGGGCGGATATGGCTACACCTTC. Its protein is CASSQDSEAGGYGYTF.